A single sample gave rise to the 29 T cell receptor beta chains below, sequenced in a study of Graves' ophthalmopathy and Graves' hyperthyroidism. Transcripts of RNA were the source for amplifying TCR beta CDR3 regions. HTBI primers were used in a first-round RT-PCR, which preceded a second-round multiplex PCR. TCRdb re-called the multiplex PCR reads with MiXCR, one entry per CDR3 protein. The sample shows about 370,000 distinct CDR3 sequences, roughly 15% of them seen only once. Sequences were obtained from peripheral blood. The receptors were gathered from an adult woman with stable Graves' hyperthyroidism.

This clonotype occurred many times. The V call is TRBV28, the J call TRBJ2-7; D is undetermined. CDR1 and CDR2 from the germline V gene are MDHEN and SYDVKM. The CDR3 spans 13 residues. With 4 bases removed from V and 2 bases from J, the gap between germline ends came to 9 bases. The CDR3 nucleotides are TGTGCCAGCAGTTCCCGACACCCCTACGAGCAGTACTTC. Amino acid sequence: CASSSRHPYEQYF.

This clonotype was seen ten or more times. The chain has TRBV4-2 and TRBJ1-2; D is unresolved. CDR1 and CDR2 from the germline V gene are LGHNA and YNFKEQ. Trimming removed 1 base at V and 2 bases at J, with 11 bases between. CDR3 size: 15 residues. This chain's CDR3 is CASSQGAEENYGYTF. The CDR3 coding sequence is TGTGCCAGCAGCCAAGGTGCGGAAGAAAACTATGGCTACACCTTC.

At least ten counts were recorded for this clonotype. The chain links TRBV6-5 to TRBJ2-7; 11 nucleotides match TRBD2. Germline CDR1 and CDR2: MNHEY and SVGAGI. CDR3 length equals 16 residues. J gave up 5 bases and V 5 bases, and 11 bases lay outside the gene matches. As DNA, the CDR3 is TGTGCCAGCAGTCCCCGGGGTAGCGGGAGGGTGCACGAGCAGTACTTC. This codes for CASSPRGSGRVHEQYF.

Points on this clonotype: One end of the junction varies from germline; a read error may be responsible. The chain combines TRBV2 with TRBJ1-3; D call uncertain. The CDR3 covers 16 residues. CDR1 and CDR2 from the germline V gene are SNHLY and FYNNEI. CDR3 loop: CASSWVTASSGNTTYF. CDR3 coding DNA: TGTGCCAGCAGTTGGGTAACTGCCAGCTCTGGAAACACCACATATTTT.

This clonotype showed up many times. The rearrangement uses TRBV2 and TRBJ1-1, with a possible D match to TRBD1 (5 bases). The CDR3 totals 14 residues. V lost 9 bases and J lost 1, with 15 bases in between. CDR1 SNHLY and CDR2 FYNNEI come from the germline V gene. The CDR3 DNA follows: TGTGCCAGTGATACGGGGACGGAGAACACTGAAGCTTTCTTT. Residues: CASDTGTENTEAFF.

This clonotype was seen at least ten times. At one end, the junction sequence differs from germline, possibly due to a read error. This rearrangement joins TRBV7-8 to TRBJ2-4; TRBD1 aligns across 8 bases. This CDR3 is built from 16 residues. Looked up from germline, CDR1 is SGHVS and CDR2 is FQNEAQ. CDR3: CASSSQGALAKNIKYF. CDR3 nucleotides: TGTGCCAGCAGCTCGCAGGGGGCGTTAGCCAAAAACATTAAGTACTTC.

This clonotype came up many times. This sequence joins TRBV28 and TRBJ1-1; no reliable D call. Trimming took off 4 bases at V and 1 base at J, with 7 bases between the two ends. The CDR3 extends over 13 amino acids. CDR1 and CDR2 from the germline V gene are MDHEN and SYDVKM. Here the CDR3 reads CASSSWGNTEAFF. For the CDR3, the DNA is TGTGCCAGCAGTTCTTGGGGGAACACTGAAGCTTTCTTT.

A single count supports this clonotype. The genes are TRBV20-1 and TRBJ1-6; the match to TRBD1 covers 9 bases. The junction had 16 bases not matched to a gene; V was cut back by 6 bases and J by 10 bases. CDR1 and CDR2 (germline): DFQATT, SNEGSKA (reference sequence). The CDR3 runs to 16 residues. CDR3 loop: CSARPGTGWSESPLHF. The CDR3 coding sequence is TGCAGTGCCCGACCTGGGACAGGGTGGTCGGAGTCACCCCTCCACTTT.

This clonotype was counted many times. The V call is TRBV6-2 or TRBV6-3, the J call TRBJ2-7; 7 bases match TRBD2. CDR1 is MNHEY and CDR2 is SVGEGT in the germline V gene. This CDR3 is 14 amino acids long. V gave up 3 bases and J gave up 6 bases; unmatched junction bases: 8. The CDR3 sequence is CASSYQFGGGEQYF. CDR3 sequence (DNA): TGTGCCAGCAGTTATCAATTCGGCGGGGGCGAGCAGTACTTC.

This clonotype was detected a few times. The rearrangement uses TRBV28 and TRBJ2-4; no clear D. The CDR3 covers 11 residues. V lost 1 base and J lost 13, with 8 bases in between. Germline-derived CDR1 and CDR2 are MDHEN and SYDVKM. The chain's CDR3 is CASSLSRRQYF. In DNA, the CDR3 is TGTGCCAGCAGTTTATCCCGCCGCCAGTACTTC.

The genes are TRBV2 and TRBJ2-5; D possibly matches TRBD1 or TRBD2 (5 bases each). From germline, CDR1 is SNHLY and CDR2 FYNNEI. V shed 6 bases and J shed 1 base, with 15 bases lying between them. CDR3 size: 15 residues. CDR3 protein: CASRRGPRAQETQYF. The CDR3 region has the DNA TGTGCCAGCAGGAGGGGACCGCGAGCCCAAGAGACCCAGTACTTC.

This clonotype was found once. The chain has TRBV2 and TRBJ2-7; the match to TRBD2 covers 12 bases. Trimming at V came to 5 bases and at J to 0 bases, leaving 5 bases not matched to a gene. Germline lookup yields CDR1 SNHLY and CDR2 FYNNEI. The length of the CDR3 is 16 residues. CDR3 region: CASSSSSGRASYEQYF. The CDR3 DNA sequence: TGTGCCAGCAGTTCCTCTAGCGGGAGGGCCTCCTACGAGCAGTACTTC.

This clonotype was counted only a few times. The chain has TRBV12-3 or TRBV12-4 and TRBJ2-2; D call uncertain. Trimming removed 7 bases at V and 5 bases at J, with 17 bases between. The CDR3 runs to 15 residues. Here the CDR3 DNA reads TGTGCCAGCACCCTGAGTAGAGGAAGGACCGGGGAGCTGTTTTTT. This translates into CASTLSRGRTGELFF.

This clonotype was seen repeatedly, ten times or more. This sequence joins TRBV20-1 and TRBJ1-1, with D possibly being TRBD1 (5 bases). Germline CDR1 DFQATT, CDR2 SNEGSKA (reference sequence). There are 13 residues in the CDR3. The V and J ends lost 6 bases and 1 base respectively, with 12 bases between them. The CDR3 sequence: CSAYDTGNTEAFF. DNA of the CDR3: TGCAGTGCATACGACACAGGGAACACTGAAGCTTTCTTT.

Many counts were recorded for this clonotype. V and J are TRBV28 and TRBJ2-2; no clear D. The CDR3 has 14 residues. Germline CDR1 MDHEN, CDR2 SYDVKM. The V gene lost 5 bases and the J gene lost 6 bases, with 13 bases spanning the gap. CDR3 amino acids: CASSPRPRAGELFF. In DNA, the CDR3 is TGTGCCAGCAGTCCCCGACCCCGGGCCGGGGAGCTGTTTTTT. Filled out from reference TRBV28 and TRBJ2-2, the complete variable domain reads DVKVTQSSRYLVKRTGEKVFLECVQDMDHENMFWYRQDPGLGLRLIYFSYDVKMKEKGDIPEGYSVSREKKERFSLILESASTNQTSMYLCASSPRPRAGELFFGEGSRLTVL.

Ten or more counts support this clonotype. The chain couples TRBV28 to TRBJ2-2; 11 positions match TRBD1. The J segment lost 10 bases and the V segment lost 3 bases, leaving 7 bases of the junction unmatched. The germline V gene has CDR1 MDHEN and CDR2 SYDVKM. The CDR3 has 15 amino acids. In nucleotides, the CDR3 is TGTGCCAGCAGTTTCGCGGACAGGGGGCTTAAGGAGCTGTTTTTT. Translated: CASSFADRGLKELFF.

The table lists this clonotype with many counts. The rearrangement joins TRBV28 to TRBJ2-7, with TRBD1 matching over 10 bases. Trimming cost V 6 bases and J 5 bases; bases outside gene matches: 10. The CDR3 totals 15 residues. Germline V gene sequence: CDR1 MDHEN, CDR2 SYDVKM. CDR3 region: CASSDGTGEIDEQYF. CDR3 DNA: TGTGCCAGCAGCGATGGGACAGGGGAGATCGACGAGCAGTACTTC.

This clonotype has ten or more counts. Here the CDR3 reads CASSLGGVLAKNIQYF. The CDR3 nucleotides are TGTGCCAGCAGCTTAGGCGGGGTACTAGCCAAAAACATTCAGTACTTC. The chain links TRBV7-2 to TRBJ2-4; weak D call: TRBD2 (6 bases). Germline CDR1 reads SGHTA; CDR2 reads FQGNSA. This CDR3 has 16 amino acids. Deletions cut 1 base from V and 0 bases from J, with 10 bases between.

In its sample, this clonotype was seen many times. The chain couples TRBV24-1 to TRBJ2-7; D is undetermined. The CDR3 totals 13 residues. Looked up from germline, CDR1 is KGHDR and CDR2 is SFDVKD. V was cut by 0 bases and J by 6 bases, with 8 bases left in between. The DNA for the CDR3 is TGTGCCACCAGTGATTTGTCGGGTCGCGAGCAGTACTTC. Protein sequence: CATSDLSGREQYF.

This clonotype was detected ten times or more. This rearrangement joins TRBV6-2 or TRBV6-3 to TRBJ2-7, with D possibly matching TRBD2 (5 bases). Per the germline V gene, CDR1 is MNHEY and CDR2 is SVGEGT. The CDR3 is 17 amino acids. The V end lost 1 base, the J end lost 0 bases, and 16 bases lay between the germline ends. The CDR3 coding sequence is TGTGCCAGCAGTTACTATGGCGGGTCTAAGTCCTCCTACGAGCAGTACTTC. This sequence encodes CASSYYGGSKSSYEQYF.

The rearrangement links TRBV12-3 or TRBV12-4 to TRBJ1-2; 9 positions agree with TRBD1. The J segment lost 3 bases and the V segment lost 5 bases, leaving 7 bases of the junction unmatched. The CDR3 length is 15 residues. In DNA, the CDR3 is TGTGCCAGCAGTCTACTAAGGACAGGGGACTATGGCTACACCTTC. Translating it yields CASSLLRTGDYGYTF.

This clonotype occurred a few times. Possible read error: a much larger clone is one base away. The J gene is TRBJ2-7, the V gene TRBV24-1; TRBD1 matches at 8 bases. This CDR3 spans 13 amino acids. CDR1 is KGHDR and CDR2 is SFDVKD in the germline V gene. The CDR3 sequence: CASSEKTGDEQYF. The CDR3, as DNA: TGTGCCTCCAGTGAAAAGACAGGGGACGAGCAGTACTTC.

This clonotype came up many times. The V gene is TRBV12-5, the J gene TRBJ2-2; D not certain. V was pared by 7 bases and J by 0 bases, with 12 bases between. Per the germline V gene, CDR1 is LGHNT and CDR2 is FRNRAP. CDR3 length: 15 amino acids. DNA of the CDR3: TGTGCTAGTGCCATGACGGCCCCGAACACCGGGGAGCTGTTTTTT. Translating it yields CASAMTAPNTGELFF.

Ten or more counts support this clonotype. The chain has TRBV10-1 and TRBJ2-7; the D gene is possibly TRBD2 (6 bases). The CDR3 totals 14 residues. The ends were cut back, 6 bases at V and 2 bases at J, with 14 bases in the middle. CDR1 and CDR2 (germline): WNHNN, SYGVQD (reference sequence). This CDR3 is CASSEGGNPYEQYF. The CDR3 DNA sequence: TGCGCCAGCAGCGAAGGCGGGAACCCCTACGAGCAGTACTTC.

This clonotype was observed at least ten times. The chain joins TRBV15 to TRBJ1-3; D remains ambiguous. Germline CDR1 is LNHNV and CDR2 is YYDKDF (reference sequence). Trimming left V 2 bases short and J 2 bases short, with 4 bases between. There are 13 residues in the CDR3. Written as DNA, the CDR3 is TGTGCCACCAGCAGACCTACTGGAAACACCATATATTTT. Translated: CATSRPTGNTIYF.

This clonotype came up many times. The chain recombines TRBV15 with TRBJ2-5, with 9 bases lining up with TRBD2. CDR1 is LNHNV, CDR2 YYDKDF, per germline (reference sequence). Unmatched junction bases numbered 16, after V lost 6 bases and J lost 2 bases. The length of the CDR3 is 18 residues. This CDR3 reads CATSPFSSTSGLQETQYF. CDR3 bases: TGTGCCACCAGTCCTTTCTCTTCGACTAGCGGACTACAAGAGACCCAGTACTTC. The complete variable domain, with remaining parts taken from reference TRBV15 and TRBJ2-5, reads DAMVIQNPRYQVTQFGKPVTLSCSQTLNHNVMYWYQQKSSQAPKLLFHYYDKDFNNEADTPDNFQSRRPNTSFCFLDIRSPGLGDTAMYLCATSPFSSTSGLQETQYFGPGTRLLVL.

In the case of this clonotype: A read error is possible here, since a much larger clone lies one base away. The CDR3 DNA is TGTGCCAGCTGTGAACCCAACTCTGGAAACACCATATATTTT. Its protein product is CASCEPNSGNTIYF. This chain joins TRBV2 and TRBJ1-3; D remains unclear. Germline V CDR1 and CDR2: SNHLY, FYNNEI. This CDR3 comprises 14 residues.

Ten or more counts support this clonotype. The chain uses TRBV13 and TRBJ2-7; the match to TRBD1 covers 7 bases. Germline loops: CDR1 PRHDT, CDR2 FYEKMQ (reference sequence). CDR3 length equals 13 residues. Trimming removed 4 bases from V and 8 bases from J; junction bases left unmatched: 8. As DNA, the CDR3 is TGTGCCAGCAGCTCCGGGACAGCGAACAAGCAGTACTTC. As protein: CASSSGTANKQYF.

The gene calls are TRBV5-1 and TRBJ2-7, with 13 bases lining up with TRBD2. Germline V CDR1 and CDR2: SGHRS, YFSETQ. The CDR3 runs to 15 residues. Trimming removed 1 base from V and 4 bases from J; junction bases left unmatched: 2. CDR3 nucleotides: TGCGCCAGCAGCTTGACTAGCGGGGGGGCGTACGAGCAGTACTTC. This encodes CASSLTSGGAYEQYF.